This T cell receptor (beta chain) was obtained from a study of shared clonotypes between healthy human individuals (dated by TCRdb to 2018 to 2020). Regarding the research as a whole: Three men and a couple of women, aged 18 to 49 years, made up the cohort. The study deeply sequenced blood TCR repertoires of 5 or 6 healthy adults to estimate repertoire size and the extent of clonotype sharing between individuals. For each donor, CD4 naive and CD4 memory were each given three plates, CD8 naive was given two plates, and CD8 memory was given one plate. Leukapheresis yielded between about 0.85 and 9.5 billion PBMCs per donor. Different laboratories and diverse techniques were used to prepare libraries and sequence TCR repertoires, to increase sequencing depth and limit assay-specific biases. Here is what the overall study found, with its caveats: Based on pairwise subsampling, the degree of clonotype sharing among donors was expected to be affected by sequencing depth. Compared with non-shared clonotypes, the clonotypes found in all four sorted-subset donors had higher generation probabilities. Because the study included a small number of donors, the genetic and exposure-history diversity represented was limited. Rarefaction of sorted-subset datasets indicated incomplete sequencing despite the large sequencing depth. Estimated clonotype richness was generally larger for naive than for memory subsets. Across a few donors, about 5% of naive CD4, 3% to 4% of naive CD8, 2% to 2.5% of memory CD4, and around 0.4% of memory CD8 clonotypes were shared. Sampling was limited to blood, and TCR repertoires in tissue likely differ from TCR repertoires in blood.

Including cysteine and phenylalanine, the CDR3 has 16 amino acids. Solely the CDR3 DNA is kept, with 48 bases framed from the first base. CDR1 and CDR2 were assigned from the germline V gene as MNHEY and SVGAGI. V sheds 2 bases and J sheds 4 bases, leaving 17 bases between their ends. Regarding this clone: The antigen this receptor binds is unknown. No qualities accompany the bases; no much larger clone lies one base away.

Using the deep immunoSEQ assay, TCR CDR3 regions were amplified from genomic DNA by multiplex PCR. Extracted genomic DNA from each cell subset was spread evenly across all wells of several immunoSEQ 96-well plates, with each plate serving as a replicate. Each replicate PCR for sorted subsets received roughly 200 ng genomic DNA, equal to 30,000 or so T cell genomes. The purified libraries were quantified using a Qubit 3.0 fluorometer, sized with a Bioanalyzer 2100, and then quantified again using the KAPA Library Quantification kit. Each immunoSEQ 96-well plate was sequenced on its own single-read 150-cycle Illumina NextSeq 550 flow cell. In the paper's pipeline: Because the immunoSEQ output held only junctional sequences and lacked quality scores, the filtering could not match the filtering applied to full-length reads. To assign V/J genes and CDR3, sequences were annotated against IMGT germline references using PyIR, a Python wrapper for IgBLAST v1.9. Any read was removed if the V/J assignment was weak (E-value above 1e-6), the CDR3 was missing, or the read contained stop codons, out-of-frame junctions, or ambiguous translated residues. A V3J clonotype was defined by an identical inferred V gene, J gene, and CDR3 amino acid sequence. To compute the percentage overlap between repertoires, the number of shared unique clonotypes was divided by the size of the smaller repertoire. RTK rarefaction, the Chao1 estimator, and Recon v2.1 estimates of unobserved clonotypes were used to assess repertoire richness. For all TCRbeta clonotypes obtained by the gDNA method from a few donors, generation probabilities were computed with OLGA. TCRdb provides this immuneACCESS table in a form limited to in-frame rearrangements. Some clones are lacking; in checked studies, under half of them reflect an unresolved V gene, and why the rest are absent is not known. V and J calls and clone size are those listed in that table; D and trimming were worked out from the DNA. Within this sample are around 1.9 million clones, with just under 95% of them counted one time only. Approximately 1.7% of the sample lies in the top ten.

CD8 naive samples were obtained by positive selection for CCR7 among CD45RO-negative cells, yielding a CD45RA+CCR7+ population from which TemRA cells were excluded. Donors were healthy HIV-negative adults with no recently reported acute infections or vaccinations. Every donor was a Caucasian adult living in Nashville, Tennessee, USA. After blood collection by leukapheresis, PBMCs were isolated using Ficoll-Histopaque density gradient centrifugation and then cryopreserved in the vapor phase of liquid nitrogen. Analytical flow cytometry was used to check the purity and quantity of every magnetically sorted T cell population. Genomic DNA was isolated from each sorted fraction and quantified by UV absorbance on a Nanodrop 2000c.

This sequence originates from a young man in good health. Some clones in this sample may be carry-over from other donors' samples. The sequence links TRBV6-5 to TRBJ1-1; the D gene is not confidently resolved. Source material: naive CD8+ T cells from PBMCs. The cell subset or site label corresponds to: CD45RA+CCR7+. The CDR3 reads CASSYAVPPGSTEAFF. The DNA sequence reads TGTGCCAGCAGTTACGCGGTTCCTCCCGGGAGCACTGAAGCTTTCTTT.